This paragraph reports one T cell receptor (beta chain). This entry is derived from a study of technical replicates of blood from a handful of donors. Trimming removed 3 bases from V and 1 base from J, with 9 bases in between. CDR1 LGHNA and CDR2 YSLEER come from the germline V gene. The CDR3 extends over 15 amino acids. Generated by immunoSEQ multiplex PCR, the TCRdb table keeps only in-frame clones and is missing some. The table shows 65,000 to 75,000 clones, with 75% to 90% occurring only once. Sequences were obtained from PBMCs. The clonotype originates from a human donor in good health. Some clones in this sample may be carry-over from other donors' samples. V and J are TRBV4-3 and TRBJ2-2, with D possibly being TRBD1 (5 bases). In nucleotides, the CDR3 is TGCGCCAGCAGCCAGGACATCTGGAACACCGGGGAGCTGTTTTTT. Protein sequence: CASSQDIWNTGELFF.